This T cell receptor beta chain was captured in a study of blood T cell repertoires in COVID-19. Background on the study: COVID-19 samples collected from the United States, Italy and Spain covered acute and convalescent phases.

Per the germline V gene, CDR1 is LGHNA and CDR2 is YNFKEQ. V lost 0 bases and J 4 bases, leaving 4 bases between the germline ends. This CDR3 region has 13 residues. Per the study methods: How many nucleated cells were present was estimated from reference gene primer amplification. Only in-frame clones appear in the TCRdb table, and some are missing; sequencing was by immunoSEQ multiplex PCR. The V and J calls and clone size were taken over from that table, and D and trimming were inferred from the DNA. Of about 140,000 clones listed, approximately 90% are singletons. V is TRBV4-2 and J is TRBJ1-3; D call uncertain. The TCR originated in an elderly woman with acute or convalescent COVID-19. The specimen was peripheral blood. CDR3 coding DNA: TGTGCCAGCAGCCAAGATCTGGGAAACACCATATATTTT. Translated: CASSQDLGNTIYF.